In its sample, the clone carrying this T cell receptor beta chain was seen a few times. As yet, its antigen is unknown. A second PCR, run for roughly 7 to 11 cycles, used a sample-barcoded 5' primer plus a J-beta primer mix. TCRdb called the 5' RACE reads again in MiXCR, with one record for every CDR3 protein. The sample comprises 600,000 or so distinct CDR3 sequences, 20% to 25% of which are singletons, and roughly 3.7% rests with the top ten. Looked up from germline, CDR1 is MGHRA and CDR2 is YSYEKL. V was cut by 3 bases and J by 1 base, with 9 bases left in between. This CDR3 has 14 residues. The sample comes from a study of blood T cells in healthy people across ages. Findings and limits, study-wide: CMV infection status of these donors was not known. Older age went with lower TCR beta diversity per million T cells, in a roughly linear way.

The chain recombines TRBV4-1 with TRBJ2-5; D is unresolved. What was sequenced was blood. This sequence originates from a man between 65 and 79 years old in good health. CDR3 sequence reads: CASSHVDTQETQYF. CDR3 in DNA: TGCGCCAGCAGCCATGTTGACACCCAAGAGACCCAGTACTTC.